A selection of T cell receptor beta chains follows, all from one sample in a study of identifying expanded T cells in peripheral blood. Libraries were prepared by immunoSEQ multiplex PCR; TCRdb keeps only in-frame clonotypes and omits some of them. The sample lists tens of thousands of clones; around 83% were seen once. Sequencing was performed on blood. Receptors were obtained from a person aged 18 to 70 in good health. Each CDR3 is given with its conserved first and last residue. The D gene is left open where the match is weak. Expanded clones get a size class; other rows say once, few or many, or leave the size out.

TGTGCCAGCAGGTGGAGGAAGGGAGGCACCGGGGAGCTGTTTTTT,CASRWRKGGTGELFF,.,.,TRBV2,TRBJ2-2
TGTGCCAGCAGCTCAGGCCCGGGGAGCACAGATACGCAGTATTTT,CASSSGPGSTDTQYF,.,.,TRBV7-9,TRBJ2-3
TGTGCCAGCAGCCCCGGGACAGGAGATACGCAGTATTTT,CASSPGTGDTQYF,TRBD1,once,TRBV7-2,TRBJ2-3
TGTGCCAGCAGTGTCTCTGGGGAGCTGTTTTTT,CASSVSGELFF,.,few,TRBV7-6,TRBJ2-2
TGCGCCAGCAGCTTCTCAGCGGGAGATCGTTTAATCGGAGAGCAGTACTTC,CASSFSAGDRLIGEQYF,TRBD2,.,TRBV5-1,TRBJ2-7
TGTGCCAGCAGTGAGGGGCTTTTTTTAGATACGCAGTATTTT,CASSEGLFLDTQYF,.,few,TRBV6-1,TRBJ2-3
TGCGCCAGCAGCCAAGATAGTTCCCTAGCGGGGGGAGGGTTCTTC,CASSQDSSLAGGGFF,TRBD2,.,TRBV4-1,TRBJ2-1
TGTGCCAGCTTAGGGGCGGAAGGGGCCAATGTCCTGACTTTC,CASLGAEGANVLTF,.,.,TRBV2,TRBJ2-6
TGCGCCAGCAGCTTGCAAGGGACTAGCGTGTCGGGTGAGCAGTTCTTC,CASSLQGTSVSGEQFF,TRBD2,.,TRBV5-1,TRBJ2-1
TGCAGCGGAGGACAGGGGCGTCTAGGTTATGGCTACACCTTC,CSGGQGRLGYGYTF,TRBD1,.,TRBV29-1,TRBJ1-2
TGTGCCAGCAGCGCGGCCCTTGGGTTGGGTGGCTACACCTTC,CASSAALGLGGYTF,.,.,TRBV9,TRBJ1-2
TGCGCCAGCAACCGGGACAGGGGACTCACAGATACGCAGTATTTT,CASNRDRGLTDTQYF,TRBD1,.,TRBV5-1,TRBJ2-3
TGTGCTAGTGGTCGTGGGCAGGTTAACACCGGGGAGCTGTTTTTT,CASGRGQVNTGELFF,.,.,TRBV12-5,TRBJ2-2
TGCGCCAGCAGGGATCAGCGGGGGGGCACAGATACGCAGTATTTT,CASRDQRGGTDTQYF,TRBD2,.,TRBV5-1,TRBJ2-3
TGTGCCAGCTCACCAGTTCCGACAGATTCTCCTTATGGCTACACCTTC,CASSPVPTDSPYGYTF,.,.,TRBV18,TRBJ1-2
TGTGCCAGCACCCACCGGGGCAGGCTAGATGAGCAGTTCTTC,CASTHRGRLDEQFF,.,.,TRBV5-4,TRBJ2-1
TGTGCCAGCACCGGGCGGGACACTAGCGGGTTTTACAATGAGCAGTTCTTC,CASTGRDTSGFYNEQFF,TRBD2,.,TRBV27,TRBJ2-1
TGTGCCAGCAGCTTAGCGACTGGAAACACCATATATTTT,CASSLATGNTIYF,.,.,TRBV7-2,TRBJ1-3
TGCGCCAGCACCGAATGGGGGACAGATACGCAGTATTTT,CASTEWGTDTQYF,.,.,TRBV5-1,TRBJ2-3
TGCGCCAGCAGCGTTCAAGGGGGCAATCAGCCCCAGCATTTT,CASSVQGGNQPQHF,.,.,TRBV10-2,TRBJ1-5
TGTGCCACCGCGGGGGGGGCGCGAACTGAAGCTTTCTTT,CATAGGARTEAFF,.,.,TRBV19,TRBJ1-1
TGCGCCAGCAGCCTATTGGGCGGGGCTCCCGACGAGCAGTACTTC,CASSLLGGAPDEQYF,.,few,TRBV5-1,TRBJ2-7
TGTGCCAGTAGTCAGACAAATCCCCTCGCGACCCAGTACTTC,CASSQTNPLATQYF,.,.,TRBV19,TRBJ2-5
TGTGCCAGTAGTATTTCAGTGACAGCGAACACTGAAGCTTTCTTT,CASSISVTANTEAFF,.,.,TRBV19,TRBJ1-1
TGCGCCAGCAGCGTTACAGGGGATGGCTACACCTTC,CASSVTGDGYTF,TRBD1,.,TRBV5-1,TRBJ1-2
TGTGCCAGCAGCGAACCGTTCGAGGACCATGGCTACACCTTC,CASSEPFEDHGYTF,.,.,TRBV6-6,TRBJ1-2
TGCGCCAGCAGCCAAGGGGGTTCATCGGGGTCGGCTAATGAAAAACTGTTTTTT,CASSQGGSSGSANEKLFF,.,.,TRBV4-3,TRBJ1-4
TGTGCCACCAGGGGGCAGGGGACCGGGGAGCTGTTTTTT,CATRGQGTGELFF,TRBD1,.,TRBV19,TRBJ2-2
TGCGCCAGCAGACCGACAGATTTGAACACTGAAGCTTTCTTT,CASRPTDLNTEAFF,.,.,TRBV5-1,TRBJ1-1
TGCGCCAGCAGGAGGGCAGGGGGCAAGACTGAAGCTTTCTTT,CASRRAGGKTEAFF,TRBD1,.,TRBV5-1,TRBJ1-1
TGCGCCAGCAGCTTGGTTGCTGGGATGGAGGAGACCCAGTACTTC,CASSLVAGMEETQYF,.,.,TRBV5-1,TRBJ2-5
TGTGCCAGCAGTTACTCGTTTCTCCGCACAGATACGCAGTATTTT,CASSYSFLRTDTQYF,.,.,TRBV6-5,TRBJ2-3
TGCGCCAGCAGAGCGACTAGCGGGGGAAACATTCAGTACTTC,CASRATSGGNIQYF,TRBD2,once,TRBV5-1,TRBJ2-4
TGTGCCTGGAGTGTTCCGGGACCACTGGAGGAGACCCAGTACTTC,CAWSVPGPLEETQYF,.,.,TRBV30,TRBJ2-5
TGTGCCAGTAGTATGCGGCGGAGTATGACCGGGGAGCTGTTTTTT,CASSMRRSMTGELFF,.,.,TRBV19,TRBJ2-2
TGCGCCAGCAGCCAAGAGTGGCAGGGGGATACGCAGTATTTT,CASSQEWQGDTQYF,.,.,TRBV4-1,TRBJ2-3
TGTGCCAGCAGTTCCCTCACTAGCGGGAGATTATCGTACGAGCAGTTCTTC,CASSSLTSGRLSYEQFF,TRBD2,.,TRBV27,TRBJ2-1
TGTGCCAGCTTGGGACAGGGTATGGATACGCAGTATTTT,CASLGQGMDTQYF,TRBD1,.,TRBV6-6,TRBJ2-3
TGCGCCAGCAGTCCAGACGGGGCCGGGGAGCTGTTTTTT,CASSPDGAGELFF,.,.,TRBV5-1,TRBJ2-2
TGTGCCAGCAGCGTACCAAGACAGGGAGAGAACACCGGGGAGCTGTTTTTT,CASSVPRQGENTGELFF,TRBD1,.,TRBV9,TRBJ2-2
TGCAGCGTGGGACACCGCCAAGAGACCCAGTACTTC,CSVGHRQETQYF,.,few,TRBV29-1,TRBJ2-5
TGTGCCAGCAGCCCCCGGGCGGGGGCCGATAACACCGGGGAGCTGTTTTTT,CASSPRAGADNTGELFF,.,once,TRBV9,TRBJ2-2
TGTGCCAGCAGCCACCCGATTGGGGATGGCTACACCTTC,CASSHPIGDGYTF,.,once,TRBV9,TRBJ1-2
TGTGCCATAACTAGCACAGATACGCAGTATTTT,CAITSTDTQYF,.,.,TRBV30,TRBJ2-3
TGTGCCAGCAGAACTTACAGGGGGCAAACAGATACGCAGTATTTT,CASRTYRGQTDTQYF,TRBD1,few,TRBV5-4,TRBJ2-3
TGTGCCAGCAGTTCCCTGGACAGGGGAACTTTCTTT,CASSSLDRGTFF,TRBD1,.,TRBV6-6,TRBJ1-1
TGTGCCAGCAGCGGAGTGACAGGGGAAGGCTACACCTTC,CASSGVTGEGYTF,TRBD1,.,TRBV9,TRBJ1-2
TGTGCCAGCAGCTTAAAGCCTCCACCCGGGGAGCTGTTTTTT,CASSLKPPPGELFF,.,.,TRBV7-3,TRBJ2-2
TGTGCCAGTAGTCCCCGACAGGGGTTGGGGGAGCTGTTTTTT,CASSPRQGLGELFF,TRBD1,.,TRBV19,TRBJ2-2
TGCGCCAGCAGCTTTGGTGTCAACTCACAAGAGACCCAGTACTTC,CASSFGVNSQETQYF,.,.,TRBV5-1,TRBJ2-5